This TCR beta chain was observed in a study of HIV-infected patients and healthy controls. Reverse transcription used roughly 450 ng RNA and constant-region primers for alpha and beta. Using multiplexing indices, alpha and beta chain libraries were generated apart by chain-specific third strand synthesis. TCRdb recomputed calls from the 5' RACE reads with MiXCR, one row per CDR3 protein. This table has about 10,000 distinct CDR3 sequences, 8% appearing once. The table lists this clonotype with many counts. All unsorted peripheral T cells were captured because whole blood was used without fractionation. Germline V lookup: CDR1 MGHRA, CDR2 YSYEKL. The CDR3 is 17 amino acids. V gave up 0 bases and J gave up 2 bases; unmatched junction bases: 2.

The sequenced sample consisted of blood. The TCR originated in an adult in good health. The chain uses TRBV4-1 and TRBJ2-5; 14 bases match TRBD2. The CDR3 spells CASSQDRLAGGQETQYF. The CDR3 DNA is TGCGCCAGCAGCCAAGATCGACTAGCGGGGGGGCAAGAGACCCAGTACTTC.